The following is a T cell receptor beta chain sequence with its context. As yet, its antigen is unknown. Germline CDR1 and CDR2: SGHDT and YYEEEE. This CDR3 has 16 residues. The V and J ends lost 2 bases and 4 bases, in that order; junction bases with no gene match: 7. The TCR-sequenced patients were three responders to pembrolizumab. The sample comes from a study of PD-1 blockade in mismatch repair-deficient tumors. Clones were sequenced by immunoSEQ multiplex PCR, and TCRdb holds only the in-frame ones, with some missing. The data show about 51,000 clones, around 80% seen once. Whole-study results and caveats: Tumor-resident clones, often absent from pretreatment blood, expanded after pembrolizumab and then contracted.

The chain recombines TRBV5-6 with TRBJ1-5; 9 bases map to TRBD1. This specimen consisted of peripheral blood, obtained 4 weeks after starting pembrolizumab. The TCR comes from an adult with mismatch repair-deficient cancer. The DNA for the CDR3 is TGTGCCAGCAGCTTCGGGACAGGGTCTACAAATCAGCCCCAGCATTTT. It is translated as CASSFGTGSTNQPQHF.